These 2 T cell receptor beta chains originate from one sample sequenced in a study of T cell responses to AZD1222 COVID-19 vaccine. Sequencing was performed with immunoSEQ multiplex PCR; in TCRdb, only in-frame clones are kept and a portion is missing. Of about 140,000 clones listed, roughly nine tenths are singletons. Specimen: peripheral blood, collected on day 0 of AZD1222 vaccination. These receptor sequences come from an adult in good health.

The chain couples TRBV7-6 to TRBJ2-1; unclear D gene. Trimming stripped 1 base from V and 0 bases from J, with 10 bases between. From germline, CDR1 is SGHVS and CDR2 FNYEAQ. CDR3 length equals 16 residues. The CDR3 reads CASSLESRGSYNEQFF. CDR3 nucleotides: TGTGCCAGCAGCTTAGAGTCTAGAGGCTCCTACAATGAGCAGTTCTTC.

The chain links TRBV28 to TRBJ1-6; D possibly corresponds to TRBD1 (6 bases). Trimming pared 5 bases from V and 6 bases from J, leaving 14 bases between. Germline assignment: CDR1 MDHEN and CDR2 SYDVKM. The CDR3 totals 15 residues. The CDR3 loop is CASSRVTGINSPLHF. Written as DNA, the CDR3 is TGTGCCAGCAGTCGGGTGACAGGCATTAATTCACCCCTCCACTTT.